In its sample, the clone carrying this TCR beta chain was seen many times. As yet, its antigen is unknown. This sample stems from a study of T cells in Graves' hyperthyroidism and ophthalmopathy. Overall study context: Staff took peripheral blood when the initial diagnosis was made, before any treatment began. Study observations and caveats: A model built on 13 V-J features separated ophthalmopathy from stable hyperthyroidism. Blood also contained most expanded thyroid clonotypes above 0.001.

Amplified regions were TCR beta CDR3 sequences from RNA transcripts. In the first-round RT-PCR of the TCR CDR3, the HTBI primer set was used. One entry per CDR3 protein results from TCRdb running MiXCR on the multiplex PCR reads. The sample has fewer than 350,000 distinct CDR3 sequences; around 15% are singletons. The V segment lost 5 bases and the J segment 7 bases; nucleotides outside the gene matches: 5. The CDR3 contains 12 residues. Looked up from germline, CDR1 is SGDLS and CDR2 is YYNGEE. The chain has TRBV9 and TRBJ1-2; 7 bases align to TRBD1. The TCR originated in a woman between 45 and 65 years old with Graves' hyperthyroidism that later progressed to Graves' ophthalmopathy. Sequencing was carried out using blood. The CDR3 loop is CASSDEGAGYTF. DNA of the CDR3: TGTGCCAGCAGTGACGAGGGGGCTGGCTACACCTTC. The whole variable domain, filled in from reference TRBV9 and TRBJ1-2, reads DSGVTQTPKHLITATGQRVTLRCSPRSGDLSVYWYQQSLDQGLQFLIQYYNGEERAKGNILERFSAQQFPDLHSELNLSSLELGDSALYFCASSDEGAGYTFGSGTRLTVV.